What follows describes a single T cell receptor beta chain. Antigen unknown. Since the library was made to target alpha chains, this beta chain is a stray read and its abundance is not meaningful. A unique molecular identifier was attached to every TCR cDNA molecule. Using its own MiXCR run on the 5' RACE reads, TCRdb lists one record per CDR3 protein. The sample has 9,100 or so distinct CDR3 sequences, approximately 50% seen once; the top ten hold around 26%. This entry is derived from a study of spatial heterogeneity in lung cancer. General study findings and limits: Tumor mutation count correlated with how many alpha and beta TCRs expanded intratumorally.

The time point is: sample taken at primary tumor resection. The donor population consisted of over 55 patients with untreated, early-stage non-small cell lung cancer. This TCR was recovered from a female donor with early-stage non-small cell lung cancer. The sample in question was lung tumor tissue, obtained at surgery.

The CDR3, as DNA: TGTGCCAGCACCATACGATGGGGGGAGCTGTTTTTT. Residues: CASTIRWGELFF. The genes are TRBV11-2 and TRBJ2-2; D ambiguous. Germline V gene lookup returns CDR1 SGHAT and CDR2 FQNNGV. The V gene lost 7 bases and the J gene lost 8 bases, with 11 bases spanning the gap. The CDR3 spans 12 residues.